This T cell receptor beta chain was sequenced during a study of cytomegalovirus exposure and HLA in healthy donors. Turning to the study itself: The same platform was used for the 110 or so validation repertoires as for the approximately 720 first-cohort repertoires, as reported in a later analysis. Study findings and constraints: In the roughly 120 validation repertoires, a later analysis found that first-cohort TCR clusters tended to co-occur. Investigators reported over 150 TCR beta chains as tied to cytomegalovirus.

Measured with immunoSEQ multiplex PCR; TCRdb has only the in-frame clones, and not every one. This table has about 92,000 clones, roughly 92% appearing once. As for this clone: Its target is not known.

This CDR3 contains 15 residues. V shed 3 bases and J 2 bases; nucleotides not matched to a gene: 1. Per germline, CDR1 LNHNV and CDR2 YYDKDF (reference sequence). Sequencing was performed on PBMCs. V is TRBV15 and J is TRBJ1-5, with TRBD1 matching 10 bases. This clonotype was sampled from a woman aged 30 to 39 in good health and CMV-seropositive. In nucleotides, the CDR3 is TGTGCCACCAGCAGTGGACAGGGGGGCAATCAGCCCCAGCATTTT. Translated: CATSSGQGGNQPQHF.